Listed below are T cell receptor beta chains from one sample, sequenced in a study of blood T cell repertoires in COVID-19. The protocol was immunoSEQ multiplex PCR, while the TCRdb copy is restricted to in-frame clones and leaves out a portion. The profile shows fewer than 350,000 clones, around 87% of them singletons. What was sequenced was peripheral blood. Receptors were obtained from a woman aged 45 to 65 who had recovered from COVID-19. Both conserved end residues are part of each CDR3. The D gene is left open where the match is weak. Expanded clones are given a class, and other clones once, few, many or no size at all.

clone size	V gene	CDR3 length	D gene	J gene	CDR3 DNA	CDR3 protein
-	TRBV19	15	TRBD2	TRBJ2-7	TGTGCCAGTAGTCCTTTGGCGGGAGATCGCTACGAGCAGTACTTC	CASSPLAGDRYEQYF
-	TRBV21-1	15	-	TRBJ1-2	TGTGCCAGCAGCAATAAGATAGGGGGCAAATATGGCTACACCTTC	CASSNKIGGKYGYTF
-	TRBV6-5	14	-	TRBJ2-7	TGTGCCAGCAGTTACTCGGTCCTATTCCACGAGCAGTACTTC	CASSYSVLFHEQYF
-	TRBV25-1	12	TRBD2	TRBJ2-5	TGTGCCAGCAGGATAGCGGGCGAGACCCAGTACTTC	CASRIAGETQYF
-	TRBV6-4	14	-	TRBJ2-3	TGTGCCAGCAGGGCGAGGGTTAGCACAGATACGCAGTATTTT	CASRARVSTDTQYF
once	TRBV4-1	14	-	TRBJ2-5	TGCGCCAGCAGCACCTCGGGGGGCGCCCAAACCCAGTACTTC	CASSTSGGAQTQYF
-	TRBV7-2	15	TRBD1	TRBJ2-1	TGTGCCAGCAGCTTAGCGCGGGGACAGGGCAATGAGCAGTTCTTC	CASSLARGQGNEQFF
-	TRBV28	14	-	TRBJ1-1	TGTGCCAGCAGTTTGGGCAGGGGTGGCACTGAAGCTTTCTTT	CASSLGRGGTEAFF
-	TRBV7-8	18	TRBD2	TRBJ2-2	TGTGCCAGCAGCCCCAGGCGGGGACTAGCGGGAGTGGACGGGGAGCTGTTTTTT	CASSPRRGLAGVDGELFF
few	TRBV5-6	15	TRBD1	TRBJ2-7	TGTGCCAGCAGCTTGCCTCCCGGGACAGCCTACGAGCAGTACTTC	CASSLPPGTAYEQYF
once	TRBV27	14	-	TRBJ2-7	TGTGCCAGCAGCCCACTCGGTGTGGTCCACGAGCAGTACTTC	CASSPLGVVHEQYF
-	TRBV5-1	15	TRBD1	TRBJ1-2	TGCGCCAGCAGCACTCAAGGGGGCCTGACCTATGGCTACACCTTC	CASSTQGGLTYGYTF
-	TRBV28	18	TRBD1	TRBJ1-5	TGTGCCAGCAGTAACTACCGCCGGGACAGGGGTAGGAATCAGCCCCAGCATTTT	CASSNYRRDRGRNQPQHF